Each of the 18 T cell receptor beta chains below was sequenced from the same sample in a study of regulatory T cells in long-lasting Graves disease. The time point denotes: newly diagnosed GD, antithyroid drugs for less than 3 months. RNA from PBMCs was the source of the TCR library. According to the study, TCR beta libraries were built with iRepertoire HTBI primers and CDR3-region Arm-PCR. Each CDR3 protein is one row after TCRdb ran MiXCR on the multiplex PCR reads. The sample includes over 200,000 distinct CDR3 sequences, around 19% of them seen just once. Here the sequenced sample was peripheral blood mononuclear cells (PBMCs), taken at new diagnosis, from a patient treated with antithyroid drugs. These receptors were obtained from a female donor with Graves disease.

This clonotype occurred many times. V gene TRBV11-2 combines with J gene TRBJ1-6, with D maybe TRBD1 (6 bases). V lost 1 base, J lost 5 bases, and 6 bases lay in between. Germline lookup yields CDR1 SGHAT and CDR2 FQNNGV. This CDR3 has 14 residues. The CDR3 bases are TGTGCCAGCAGCTTAGCAGGGGATAATTCACCCCTCCACTTT. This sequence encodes CASSLAGDNSPLHF.

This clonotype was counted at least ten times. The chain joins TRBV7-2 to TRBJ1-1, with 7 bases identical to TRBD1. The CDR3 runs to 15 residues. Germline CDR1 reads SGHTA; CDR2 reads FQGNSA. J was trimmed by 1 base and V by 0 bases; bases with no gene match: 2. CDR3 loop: CASSLAAGGNTEAFF. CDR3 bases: TGTGCCAGCAGCTTAGCTGCAGGGGGGAACACTGAAGCTTTCTTT.

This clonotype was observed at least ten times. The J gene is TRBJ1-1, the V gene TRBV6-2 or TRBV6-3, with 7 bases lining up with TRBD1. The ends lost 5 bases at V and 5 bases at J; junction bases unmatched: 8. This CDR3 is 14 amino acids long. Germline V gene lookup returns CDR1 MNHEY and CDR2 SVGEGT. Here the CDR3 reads CASSSQGGKTEAFF. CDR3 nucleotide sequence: TGTGCCAGCAGTAGTCAAGGGGGCAAGACTGAAGCTTTCTTT.

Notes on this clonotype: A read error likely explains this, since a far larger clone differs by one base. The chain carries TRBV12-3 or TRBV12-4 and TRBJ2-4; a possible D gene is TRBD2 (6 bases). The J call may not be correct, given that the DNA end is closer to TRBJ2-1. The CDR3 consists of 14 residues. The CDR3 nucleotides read TGTGCCAGCAGTGGCCTCGGGACTTCCCACGAGCAGTTCTTC. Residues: CASSGLGTSHEQFF.

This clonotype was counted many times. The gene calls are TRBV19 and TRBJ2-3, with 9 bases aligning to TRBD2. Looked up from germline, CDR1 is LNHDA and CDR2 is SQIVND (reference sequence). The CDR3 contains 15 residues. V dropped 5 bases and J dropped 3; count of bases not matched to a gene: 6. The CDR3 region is CASSGASGMTDTQYF. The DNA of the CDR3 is TGTGCCAGTAGTGGAGCTAGCGGGATGACAGATACGCAGTATTTT.

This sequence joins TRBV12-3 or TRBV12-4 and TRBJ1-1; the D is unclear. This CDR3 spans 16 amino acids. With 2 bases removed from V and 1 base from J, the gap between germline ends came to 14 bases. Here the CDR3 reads CASSLPYLQGNTEAFF. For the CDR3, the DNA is TGTGCCAGCAGTTTACCTTACTTGCAAGGGAACACTGAAGCTTTCTTT.

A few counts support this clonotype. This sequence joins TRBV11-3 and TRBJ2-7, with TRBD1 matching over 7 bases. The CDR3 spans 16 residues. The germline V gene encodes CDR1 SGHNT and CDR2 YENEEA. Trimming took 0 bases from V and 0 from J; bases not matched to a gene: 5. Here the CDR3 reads CASSLEGQQSSYEQYF. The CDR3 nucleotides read TGTGCCAGCAGCTTAGAGGGACAGCAGAGCTCCTACGAGCAGTACTTC.

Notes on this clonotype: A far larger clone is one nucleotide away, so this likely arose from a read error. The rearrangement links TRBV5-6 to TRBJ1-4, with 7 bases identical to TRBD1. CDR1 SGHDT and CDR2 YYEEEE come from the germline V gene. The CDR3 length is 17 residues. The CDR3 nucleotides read TGTGCCAGCAGCCCGGCGGCAGGGGGGAATACTAATGAAAAACCGTTTTTT. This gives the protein CASSPAAGGNTNEKPFF.

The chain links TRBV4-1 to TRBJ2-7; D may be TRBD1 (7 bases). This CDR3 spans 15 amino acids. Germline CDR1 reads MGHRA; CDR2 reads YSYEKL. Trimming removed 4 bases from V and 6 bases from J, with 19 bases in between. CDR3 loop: CASSPRRDRFSEQYF. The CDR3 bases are TGCGCCAGCAGCCCTAGGAGGGACAGATTCTCCGAGCAGTACTTC.

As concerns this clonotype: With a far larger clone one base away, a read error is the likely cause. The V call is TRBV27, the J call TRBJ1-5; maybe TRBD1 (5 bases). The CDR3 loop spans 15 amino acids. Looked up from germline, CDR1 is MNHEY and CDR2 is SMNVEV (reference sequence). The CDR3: CASSSAGVFNQPLHF. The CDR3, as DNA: TGTGCCAGCAGTTCAGCGGGGGTCTTCAATCAGCCCCTGCATTTT.

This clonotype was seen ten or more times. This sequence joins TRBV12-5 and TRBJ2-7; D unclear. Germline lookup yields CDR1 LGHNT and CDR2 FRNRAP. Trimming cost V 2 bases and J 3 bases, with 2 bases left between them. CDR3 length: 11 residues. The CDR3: CASGLNYEQYF. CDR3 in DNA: TGTGCTAGTGGTTTGAACTACGAGCAGTACTTC.

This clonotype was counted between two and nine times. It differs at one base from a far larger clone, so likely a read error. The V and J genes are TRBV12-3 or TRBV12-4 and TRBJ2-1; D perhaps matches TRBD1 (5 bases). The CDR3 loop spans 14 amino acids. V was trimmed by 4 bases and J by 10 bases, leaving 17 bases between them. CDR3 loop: CASSYSGLPNEQFF. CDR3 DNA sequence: TGTGCCAGCAGTTATTCAGGGTTACCGAACGAGCAGTTCTTC.

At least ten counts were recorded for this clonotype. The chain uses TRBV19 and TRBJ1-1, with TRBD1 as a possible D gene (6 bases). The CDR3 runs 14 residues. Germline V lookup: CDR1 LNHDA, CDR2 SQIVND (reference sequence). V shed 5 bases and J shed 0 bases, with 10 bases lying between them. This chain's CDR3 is CASSVGHLNTEAFF. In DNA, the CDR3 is TGTGCCAGTAGTGTGGGACACCTGAACACTGAAGCTTTCTTT.

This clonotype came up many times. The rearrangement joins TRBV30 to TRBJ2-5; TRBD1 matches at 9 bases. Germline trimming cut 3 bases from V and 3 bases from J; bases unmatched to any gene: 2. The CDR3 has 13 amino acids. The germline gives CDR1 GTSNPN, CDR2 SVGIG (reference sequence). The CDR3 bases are TGTGCCTGGAGCCGGGACAGGGAAGAGACCCAGTACTTC. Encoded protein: CAWSRDREETQYF.

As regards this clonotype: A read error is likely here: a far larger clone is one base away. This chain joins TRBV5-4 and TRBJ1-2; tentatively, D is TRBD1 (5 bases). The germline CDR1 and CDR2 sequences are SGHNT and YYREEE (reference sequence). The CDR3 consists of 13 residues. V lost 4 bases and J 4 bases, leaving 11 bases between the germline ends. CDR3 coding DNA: TGTGCCAGCAGCCCGGGACCCTTCTATGGCTACACCTTC. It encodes CASSPGPFYGYTF.

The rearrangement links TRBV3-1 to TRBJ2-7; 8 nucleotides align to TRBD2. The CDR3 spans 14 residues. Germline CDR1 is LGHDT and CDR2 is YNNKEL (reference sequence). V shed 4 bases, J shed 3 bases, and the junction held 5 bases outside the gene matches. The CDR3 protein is CASSRGSGGYEQYF. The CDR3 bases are TGTGCCAGCAGCCGGGGGAGCGGGGGCTACGAGCAGTACTTC.

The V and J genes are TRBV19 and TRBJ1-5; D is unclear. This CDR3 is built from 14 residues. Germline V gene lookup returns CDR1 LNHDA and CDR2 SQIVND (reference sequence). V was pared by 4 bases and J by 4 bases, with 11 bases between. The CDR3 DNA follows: TGTGCCAGTAGTACCCGAACTGATAATCAGCCCCAGCATTTT. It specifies CASSTRTDNQPQHF. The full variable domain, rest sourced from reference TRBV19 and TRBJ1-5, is DGGITQSPKYLFRKEGQNVTLSCEQNLNHDAMYWYRQDPGQGLRLIYYSQIVNDFQKGDIAEGYSVSREKKESFPLTVTSAQKNPTAFYLCASSTRTDNQPQHFGDGTRLSIL.

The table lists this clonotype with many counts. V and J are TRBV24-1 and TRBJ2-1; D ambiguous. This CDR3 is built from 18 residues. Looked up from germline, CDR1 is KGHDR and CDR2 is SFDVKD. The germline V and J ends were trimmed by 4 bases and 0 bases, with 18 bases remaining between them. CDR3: CATSDPRPGPSSYNEQFF. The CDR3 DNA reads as TGTGCCACCAGTGACCCTAGGCCGGGTCCGAGCTCCTACAATGAGCAGTTCTTC.